This TCR beta chain appears in the sequencing data of a study of blood T cells in healthy people across ages. A second 7 to 11 cycle PCR used barcoded and J-beta primers. In TCRdb, the 5' RACE reads were re-called with MiXCR into one record per CDR3 protein. The sample consists of about 970,000 distinct CDR3 sequences, about 51% of them appearing once. Each of the donors had 9 to 10 milliliters of peripheral blood drawn into EDTA-treated Vacutainer tubes. Per germline, CDR1 MNHEY and CDR2 SMNVEV (reference sequence). Trimming took 4 bases from V and 5 from J; bases not matched to a gene: 17. The CDR3 spans 18 residues.

The sequencing sample was made of blood. The V call is TRBV27, the J call TRBJ2-3; 8 bases fit TRBD2. The sequence was obtained from a woman in her sixties in good health. The chain's CDR3 is CASSSTLMGAGVLDTQYF. CDR3 coding DNA: TGTGCCAGCAGTTCAACATTAATGGGAGCGGGAGTATTAGATACGCAGTATTTT.